Listed below are T cell receptor beta chains from one sample, sequenced in a study of CD8+ T cells in alopecia areata. The data were produced by immunoSEQ multiplex PCR, yet TCRdb's version contains in-frame clones alone and is incomplete. The sample consists of 20,000 or so clones, 66% of them appearing once. The material sequenced was skin, taken at week 0. Every receptor here comes from a human donor with alopecia areata. The CDR3 runs from the conserved cysteine through the conserved F or W. Fields, in order: CDR3 DNA, CDR3 protein, V gene, D gene, J gene, clone size. A D gene is named only where the DNA matches it firmly. For some rows the clone size is stated as once, few or many, or as a class when expanded; others skip it.

CDR3 DNA: TGTGCCAGCAGCTCCCGGGACTCGAGGAATGAGCAGTTCTTC; CDR3 protein: CASSSRDSRNEQFF; V gene: TRBV9; D gene: .; J gene: TRBJ2-1; clone size: once
CDR3 DNA: TGCGCCAGCAGCCCCCGGGTCTATCTTAGCAATCAGCCCCAGCATTTT; CDR3 protein: CASSPRVYLSNQPQHF; V gene: TRBV4-1; D gene: .; J gene: TRBJ1-5; clone size: .
CDR3 DNA: TGCGCCAGCAGTGAGACGCCCAGGGGGGATTCACCCCTCCACTTT; CDR3 protein: CASSETPRGDSPLHF; V gene: TRBV10-2; D gene: TRBD1; J gene: TRBJ1-6; clone size: .
CDR3 DNA: TGTGCCAGCAGACGGCGGACAGGGAGTTATAGCTCCTACAATGAGCAGTTCTTC; CDR3 protein: CASRRRTGSYSSYNEQFF; V gene: TRBV7-9; D gene: TRBD1; J gene: TRBJ2-1; clone size: .
CDR3 DNA: TGTGCCAGCAGCCTGACTAGCGGGGGTCTCTCCTACGAGCAGTACTTC; CDR3 protein: CASSLTSGGLSYEQYF; V gene: TRBV7-2; D gene: TRBD2; J gene: TRBJ2-7; clone size: .
CDR3 DNA: TGTGCCAGCAGTCCAGCGGGACGGAACTACAATGAGCAGTTCTTC; CDR3 protein: CASSPAGRNYNEQFF; V gene: TRBV6-5; D gene: TRBD2; J gene: TRBJ2-1; clone size: .
CDR3 DNA: TGCGCCAGCAGCCAAGAGAGGGACCAGACGCGGGAGCAGTACTTC; CDR3 protein: CASSQERDQTREQYF; V gene: TRBV4-3; D gene: .; J gene: TRBJ2-7; clone size: once
CDR3 DNA: TGTGCCAGCAGTGCGGGGTGGGGCGGCTACACCTTC; CDR3 protein: CASSAGWGGYTF; V gene: TRBV6-1; D gene: .; J gene: TRBJ1-2; clone size: .
CDR3 DNA: TGTGCCAGCAGCTCGGGACCCACCTATGGCTACACCTTC; CDR3 protein: CASSSGPTYGYTF; V gene: TRBV5-6; D gene: .; J gene: TRBJ1-2; clone size: .
CDR3 DNA: TGCGCCAGCAGCCAAGATGGGGGTCCGAGGACTGAAGCTTTCTTT; CDR3 protein: CASSQDGGPRTEAFF; V gene: TRBV4-3; D gene: .; J gene: TRBJ1-1; clone size: .
CDR3 DNA: TGTGCCAGTAGTCCCCGGGCAGGGGGGGATAGCAATCAGCCCCAGCATTTT; CDR3 protein: CASSPRAGGDSNQPQHF; V gene: TRBV19; D gene: TRBD1; J gene: TRBJ1-5; clone size: once
CDR3 DNA: TGTGCCAGCAGTAGTGGGTTGGTAGAGACCCAGTACTTC; CDR3 protein: CASSSGLVETQYF; V gene: TRBV2; D gene: .; J gene: TRBJ2-5; clone size: few
CDR3 DNA: TGCGCCAGCAGCCAAGGCTTGCGGGGAACCGGGGAGCTGTTTTTT; CDR3 protein: CASSQGLRGTGELFF; V gene: TRBV4-1; D gene: .; J gene: TRBJ2-2; clone size: .
CDR3 DNA: TGTGCCACCAAACCGGGACAGGGTCACTACGAGCAGTACTTC; CDR3 protein: CATKPGQGHYEQYF; V gene: TRBV6-5; D gene: TRBD1; J gene: TRBJ2-7; clone size: .
CDR3 DNA: TGTGCCAGCAGCTTAGGGGGGGCGCATCCACAGATCCGCCAGCCCCAGCATTTT; CDR3 protein: CASSLGGAHPQIRQPQHF; V gene: TRBV7-9; D gene: .; J gene: TRBJ1-5; clone size: .
CDR3 DNA: TGTGCCAGCAGCTTTGAGGGTCTTCTTGGAAACACCATATATTTT; CDR3 protein: CASSFEGLLGNTIYF; V gene: TRBV5-6; D gene: .; J gene: TRBJ1-3; clone size: .
CDR3 DNA: TGTGCCAGCAGATTGGGGGACCTCCAAGAGACCCAGTACTTC; CDR3 protein: CASRLGDLQETQYF; V gene: TRBV6-1; D gene: .; J gene: TRBJ2-5; clone size: .